This T cell receptor (beta chain) was captured in a study of cytomegalovirus exposure and HLA in healthy donors listed by TCRdb under 2017. Background on the whole study: An earlier analysis of roughly 630 of the donors reported approximately 290 Gb of sequence data and about 100 million unique TCR beta sequences from some 180 million T cells. Typing coverage differed by locus: A, B, C, DRB1 and DQB1 were typed in roughly 620-630 donors, DQA1 in about 560, DPA1 in 600 to 610, and DPB1 in approximately 450. A later genetic analysis used genome-wide SNP genotypes for about 60% of the roughly 700 donors, treating that subset as a discovery cohort. Roughly 300 gigabases of sequencing data and approximately 85 million unique TCR sequences were included in an early release covering under 650 HLA-typed donors. Rather than using new phenotypic data, the later analysis identified candidate immune exposures from TCR beta sequences and from how often those sequences occurred across donors. The study aimed to test whether signatures of past pathogen exposure could be identified by cataloging public T cell receptors. The study used immunosequencing to profile the T cell repertoires of approximately 640 subjects and linked those repertoires to cytomegalovirus serostatus. Of the approximately 370 genotyped donors, approximately 80% were placed in the genetic ancestry cluster associated with self-reported Caucasian donors. To predict cytomegalovirus infection status, the study brought together high-throughput TCR immunosequencing, statistical association of individual TCRs with disease status, and machine learning. An earlier analysis of some 500 of the donors applied high-throughput TCR beta sequencing to assess whether each TCR beta V gene segment acted as functional or pseudogenic. A later analysis re-examined previously published TCR beta repertoires from roughly 720 donors and added high-resolution HLA genotyping to investigate patterns of TCR occurrence. Both class I and class II loci were covered by HLA typing, at four-digit resolution. About five DR-DQ haplotypes were treated as single units for association and clustering because of strong linkage in the cohort. Across some 400 genotyped donors of the cohort, an average of approximately 240,000 unique TCR beta nucleotide sequences per donor were sequenced, and 15% to 20% of those sequences were non-productive. Alongside the repertoire data, information on donor age, sex, ethnicity and CMV serostatus was compiled. Along with the 666-subject first cohort, a separate validation cohort of approximately 110 different subjects was used. Every repertoire in the discovery cohort had been generated on one and the same sequencing platform.

What the work shows at the level of the full study, not this receptor alone: Presence/absence analyses assumed roughly uniform sequencing depth across donors, an assumption that may not hold. The classifier was reported to diagnose cytomegalovirus status with high specificity and sensitivity in both the original and validation cohorts. In a later analysis, TCR association rates were found to vary across HLA loci, with the most associated TCRs seen for DRB1 alleles and the fewest for HLA-C alleles. According to a later genetic analysis, donors in an Asian-associated ancestry cluster had fewer N-insertions in productive TCRs than the approximately 630-donor mean. Specific HLA alleles were associated with about 17,000 TCR beta sequences at a false discovery rate of 0.05 in a later analysis. Seventeen rarely observed V segments, including chromosome 9 orphons, were excluded from the earlier analysis of some 590 of the donors because counts were too low. Because some donors lacked HLA typing at each locus, the association tests relied only on the typed subset. A few of the identified cytomegalovirus-associated TCR beta chains were confirmed in vitro to be specific for cytomegalovirus antigens. The only immune exposure information available for the cohort was CMV serostatus. The 87-base-pair reads could not distinguish some IMGT-functional V segments, including TRBV6-2 and TRBV6-3, so those segments were excluded. Several of the top co-occurrence clusters appeared to be linked to parvovirus B19, influenza, CMV and Epstein-Barr virus, according to a later analysis. The authors suggested that the approach could potentially be extended to other disease states and immunological phenotypes. When HLA alleles, especially DR and DQ, strongly co-occurred, attributing TCR associations to individual alleles was difficult. A further reported finding was that TCR beta sequences accurately predicted the HLA-A and HLA-B alleles for most subjects in the first cohort. The study listed 150 to 200 TCR beta chains as associated with cytomegalovirus. Linkage disequilibrium might explain the correlated functional status among segregating V segments, but an unknown experimental factor could not be excluded. In an earlier analysis of about 600 of the donors, most TCR beta V segments appeared in productive rearrangements about 87% or about 30% of the time, broadly matching IMGT annotations. Most CMV-associated TCR beta chains appeared to be HLA-restricted in a later analysis, and the HLA associations seemed to be driven largely by CMV exposure. Most TCR sequences were seen in very few donors, while some public TCRs were found in many individuals. A later analysis found that HLA-associated TCR beta chains were more clonally expanded and had lower generation probabilities than equally common non-associated chains. A group of highly shared sequence variants was considered likely to be a technical artifact of the sequencing pipeline. An association between a missense DCLRE1C variant and V-gene and J-gene trimming of TCR beta chains was found in a later genetic analysis and replicated in an independent cohort. In this cohort, only TCR beta chains were sequenced, and detectable features were limited by the absence of alpha or paired-chain data.

The germline V gene supplies CDR1 MDHEN and CDR2 SYDVKM. The V end loses 4 bases and the J end loses 0 bases, and a stretch of 9 bases separates them. The cysteine opens and the phenylalanine closes a CDR3 of 15 amino acids. Kept here is only the CDR3 DNA, which spans 45 bases and is read in frame from base 1. Points on this clone: What this receptor recognizes is not known. Within one base of it there is no much larger clone, and no base qualities were kept.

The library was generated by the immunoSEQ multiplex PCR assay. For the multiplex PCR, a mixture combining 60 forward primers for TCR Vbeta segments and 13 reverse primers for TCR Jbeta segments was used. A multiplex PCR assay on genomic DNA amplified the CDR3 region of rearranged TCR beta genes. Amplified TCR beta libraries were sequenced as 87-base-pair reads on the Illumina HiSeq System. Per the original workflow: A later analysis counted about 76 million unique TCR beta chains across the approximately 700 repertoires, and 10 million to 12 million of these chains were shared by at least two donors. To remove PCR and sequencing errors, raw reads were error-corrected and collapsed into unique sequences using a nearest-neighbor algorithm that merged closely related sequences. Alignment of CDR3 sequences to IMGT reference sequences was used to assign V, D and J gene segments. Each retained sequence needed at least a six-nucleotide match to both a V gene segment and a J gene segment. A rearrangement counted as productive if the CDR3 had no stop codons and remained in frame with V and J, and every other rearrangement counted as non-productive. Following IMGT convention, CDR3 was defined as the stretch from the second conserved V-encoded cysteine to the conserved J-encoded phenylalanine. In an earlier analysis of 500 to 650 of the donors, sequences lacking an unambiguous match to a single V gene segment were excluded. In an earlier analysis of approximately 560 of the donors, a V segment was called functional when productive rearrangements were above 56.7%, and segregating when the standard deviation between donors exceeded 5%. To diagnose cytomegalovirus status from the catalog of TCR beta chain sequences, a statistical classification framework was built. V and J gene assignment, in a later analysis, came from comparing TCR nucleotide sequences with IMGT/GENE-DB human TR gene sequences. In a later analysis, CDR3 sequences and most-parsimonious VDJ recombination scenarios were assigned using the TCRdist pipeline. A later analysis defined each TCR beta chain by its CDR3 amino acid sequence plus V-gene family, and excluded reads lacking a unique V-gene family. A later analysis removed nearly 600 highly shared, low-generation-probability nucleotide sequences to deal with suspected cross-contamination and a sequencing artifact. In a later analysis, a clonal expansion index was calculated for each public chain from normalized within-repertoire ranks of inferred template counts. In a later analysis, generation probabilities were computed with a VDJ recombination model fitted to out-of-frame rearrangements, and the resulting probabilities were checked against IGoR. In a later analysis, TCR-TCR, TCR-HLA and TCR-CMV co-occurrence was scored with hypergeometric tests, and a repertoire-size bias correction was applied to TCR pairs. To estimate false discovery rates, a later analysis permuted the HLA or CMV assignments 20 times. In a later analysis, co-occurring TCRs were grouped with DBSCAN, and TCRdist sequence similarity was added when clustering was performed within HLA-allele-positive subsets. Repertoires with fewer than 30,000 or more than 120,000 public chains were left out of co-occurrence clustering, as were five repertoires with anomalous nucleotide sharing. Imported from immuneACCESS, the table was reduced by TCRdb to in-frame sequences with V and J called. These copies leave out some clones; in studies compared against another copy, an unresolved V gene accounts for under half, and the cause of the remainder is not known. The DNA was the basis for D and trimming; V, J and clone size are from that table. The sample table lists 150,000 to 200,000 clones, around 78% of them with a count of one. The top ten hold about 2.1% of the sample.

The cohort comprised 670 or so healthy bone marrow donors. All cohort members were sampled while nominally healthy, although unrecorded immune exposures were likely present. The donor was CMV seronegative and was included in the group of hundreds of seronegative cohort members. A peripheral blood sample was provided by each donor, and peripheral blood mononuclear cells were used for TCR beta sequencing. The Qiagen DNeasy Blood Extraction Kit was used to extract genomic DNA from the blood cell samples. The specimen was PBMCs. The sequence derives from a man between 25 and 39 years old in good health and CMV-seronegative. The sequence is built from TRBV28 and TRBJ1-4, and possibly TRBD1, on 5 matching bases. The bases read TGTGCCAGCAGTTCGGGGACTTCAACTAATGAAAAACTGTTTTTT. The encoded protein is CASSSGTSTNEKLFF.